The 2 T cell receptor beta chains reported below all come from one sample, sequenced in a study of cytomegalovirus exposure and HLA in healthy donors. Assay used: immunoSEQ multiplex PCR; TCRdb lists only in-frame clones, some missing. Among some 340,000 clones listed, around 87% were seen once. What was sequenced was PBMCs. These receptors all stem from a woman aged 25 to 39 in good health and CMV-seropositive.

V is TRBV15 and J is TRBJ1-2; D is ambiguous. Trimming took off 0 bases at V and 8 bases at J, with 4 bases between the two ends. Germline V gene data show CDR1 as LNHNV and CDR2 as YYDKDF (reference sequence). The CDR3 spans 11 residues. The CDR3 protein is CATSRDIGYTF. The CDR3 DNA is TGTGCCACCAGCAGAGATATCGGCTACACCTTC.

The CDR3 nucleotides read TGTGCCAGCAGTTCGGGACAGGGGAGGTCTGGGGCCAACGTCCTGACTTTC. This sequence encodes CASSSGQGRSGANVLTF. The chain uses TRBV28 and TRBJ2-6; TRBD1 matches at 10 bases. This CDR3 spans 17 amino acids. The germline V gene has CDR1 MDHEN and CDR2 SYDVKM. V lost 4 bases to trimming and J lost 1 base; unmatched junction nucleotides: 4. The complete variable domain, with remaining parts taken from reference TRBV28 and TRBJ2-6, reads DVKVTQSSRYLVKRTGEKVFLECVQDMDHENMFWYRQDPGLGLRLIYFSYDVKMKEKGDIPEGYSVSREKKERFSLILESASTNQTSMYLCASSSGQGRSGANVLTFGAGSRLTVL.